This TCR beta chain stems from a study of chemoradiotherapy in HPV16-positive cancers. Study outcomes and limitations: In HPV16-positive patients, HPV-responsive T-cell expansion tracked better recurrence-free survival. Only a couple of HPV16-positive patients supplied the functional HPV-specificity definition. Candidate HPV-specific clones and E7-related TCR motifs grew in tumor during treatment.

With respect to this clone: Its matching antigen is unknown.

Trimming took 1 base from V and 7 from J; bases not matched to a gene: 7. The CDR3 totals 15 residues. The germline V gene has CDR1 SGHRS and CDR2 YFSETQ. Repertoires were sampled repeatedly during chemoradiotherapy. TCRdb's table, derived via immunoSEQ multiplex PCR, lists solely in-frame clones and lacks some. The data show roughly 12,000 clones, about 78% seen once. The chain has TRBV5-1 and TRBJ2-1, with 8 nucleotides matching TRBD2. This TCR was recovered from a human donor with HPV-associated anogenital cancer. Specimen collection occurred from a patient who underwent chemoradiotherapy. The CDR3 loop reads CASSLTAGGSNEQFF. DNA for the CDR3: TGCGCCAGCAGCTTGACGGCGGGAGGATCGAATGAGCAGTTCTTC.